These T cell receptor beta chains were read from a single sample in a study of T cells after yellow fever vaccination. TCRdb re-called the 5' RACE reads through MiXCR, storing one row per CDR3 protein. This sample carries fewer than 500,000 distinct CDR3 sequences, about 17% of them seen once, and the ten largest clones take 15% to 20%. The source material was PBMCs, sampled before the yellow fever booster vaccination. These receptors all come from a young man who received the YFV17D yellow fever vaccine. Each CDR3 is given with its conserved first and last residue. Each record gives: D gene, J gene, V gene, clone size, CDR3 DNA, CDR3 protein. D genes are given only for firm matches. Only part of the rows carry a size: once, few, many, or a class if the clone is expanded.

d_gene: TRBD1
j_gene: TRBJ2-1
v_gene: TRBV6-5
abundance: -
CDR3nt: TGTGCCAGCAGTCCTGACAGGGGACCGGGGAATGAGCAGTTCTTC
CDR3aa: CASSPDRGPGNEQFF

d_gene: -
j_gene: TRBJ2-2
v_gene: TRBV10-3
abundance: -
CDR3nt: TGTGCCATCAGCCCAATTCCCGGGGAGCTGTTTTTT
CDR3aa: CAISPIPGELFF

d_gene: -
j_gene: TRBJ1-4
v_gene: TRBV20-1
abundance: many
CDR3nt: TGCAGTACGTCCCCGGGAGCTCTAAATGAAAAACTGTTTTTT
CDR3aa: CSTSPGALNEKLFF

d_gene: -
j_gene: TRBJ2-2
v_gene: TRBV5-1
abundance: few
CDR3nt: TGCGCCAGCAGCCCTTATAACCCCGGGGAGCTGTTTTTT
CDR3aa: CASSPYNPGELFF

d_gene: TRBD2
j_gene: TRBJ2-3
v_gene: TRBV9
abundance: few
CDR3nt: TGTGCCAGCAGCTCCTCGGGACTAGAAGCAGATACGCAGTATTTT
CDR3aa: CASSSSGLEADTQYF

d_gene: -
j_gene: TRBJ2-2
v_gene: TRBV5-5
abundance: many
CDR3nt: TGTGCCAGCAGCACCGGGACGAACACCGGGGAGCTGTTTTTT
CDR3aa: CASSTGTNTGELFF

d_gene: -
j_gene: TRBJ1-3
v_gene: TRBV12-3/TRBV12-4
abundance: -
CDR3nt: TGTGCCAGCAGTTTACATAACTCTGGAAACACCATATATTTT
CDR3aa: CASSLHNSGNTIYF

d_gene: -
j_gene: TRBJ2-2
v_gene: TRBV5-1
abundance: few
CDR3nt: TGCGCCAGCAAGAGGCTGGGGAACACCGGGGAGCTGTTTTTT
CDR3aa: CASKRLGNTGELFF

d_gene: TRBD1
j_gene: TRBJ1-1
v_gene: TRBV5-1
abundance: few
CDR3nt: TGCGCCAGCAGCCCCCCCGGACAGGGTCCCACTGAAGCTTTCTTT
CDR3aa: CASSPPGQGPTEAFF

d_gene: -
j_gene: TRBJ2-5
v_gene: TRBV12-3/TRBV12-4
abundance: few
CDR3nt: TGTGCCAGCACGATCGCAAGGGACCAGTACTTC
CDR3aa: CASTIARDQYF

d_gene: TRBD2
j_gene: TRBJ2-5
v_gene: TRBV7-2
abundance: -
CDR3nt: TGTGCCAGCAGCTCGACTAGCGGGGCCGTGGGGACCCAGTACTTC
CDR3aa: CASSSTSGAVGTQYF

d_gene: TRBD1
j_gene: TRBJ1-2
v_gene: TRBV29-1
abundance: -
CDR3nt: TGCAGCGTTCAACAACTGGACAGGCCCCATGGCTACACCTTC
CDR3aa: CSVQQLDRPHGYTF

d_gene: -
j_gene: TRBJ2-5
v_gene: TRBV7-7
abundance: -
CDR3nt: TGTGCCAGCAGCTTAGGAGAAGGGCGGGAGACCCAGTACTTC
CDR3aa: CASSLGEGRETQYF

d_gene: TRBD1
j_gene: TRBJ2-7
v_gene: TRBV7-2
abundance: -
CDR3nt: TGTGCCAGCAGCCTTGGGACAGGGGGTCCCTACGAGCAGTACTTC
CDR3aa: CASSLGTGGPYEQYF

d_gene: -
j_gene: TRBJ2-1
v_gene: TRBV7-9
abundance: few
CDR3nt: TGTGCCAGCAGCTTAGAATTCGGGGGCTCCTACAATGAGCAGTTCTTC
CDR3aa: CASSLEFGGSYNEQFF

d_gene: TRBD2
j_gene: TRBJ2-3
v_gene: TRBV7-2
abundance: few
CDR3nt: TGTGCCAGCAGCTTAGCGCCTAGCGGGGTAGCAGATACGCAGTATTTT
CDR3aa: CASSLAPSGVADTQYF

d_gene: TRBD2
j_gene: TRBJ2-7
v_gene: TRBV18
abundance: -
CDR3nt: TGTGCCAGCTCACCACAGGAAGCTAGCGGCACCTACGAGCAGTACTTC
CDR3aa: CASSPQEASGTYEQYF

d_gene: -
j_gene: TRBJ2-3
v_gene: TRBV21-1
abundance: -
CDR3nt: TGTGCCAGCAGTAAAATCGGCACGGCCACAGATACGCAGTATTTT
CDR3aa: CASSKIGTATDTQYF

d_gene: TRBD2
j_gene: TRBJ2-1
v_gene: TRBV28
abundance: -
CDR3nt: TGTGCCAGCAGTTTATCGGGACTAGCGGGCAATGAGCAGTTCTTC
CDR3aa: CASSLSGLAGNEQFF

d_gene: -
j_gene: TRBJ1-4
v_gene: TRBV13
abundance: -
CDR3nt: TGTGCCAGCAGCTTAGGGGCCTATAATGAAAAACTGTTTTTT
CDR3aa: CASSLGAYNEKLFF

d_gene: -
j_gene: TRBJ2-3
v_gene: TRBV3-1
abundance: -
CDR3nt: TGTGCCAGCAGCCAAGCCGTTAGCGGAGGGTCGGATACGCAGTATTTT
CDR3aa: CASSQAVSGGSDTQYF

d_gene: -
j_gene: TRBJ2-1
v_gene: TRBV3-1
abundance: -
CDR3nt: TGTGCCAGCAGCCAAGATCTGGCGAATGAGCAGTTCTTC
CDR3aa: CASSQDLANEQFF

d_gene: TRBD1
j_gene: TRBJ1-2
v_gene: TRBV25-1
abundance: -
CDR3nt: TGTGCCAGCAGTGAAGGAGACAGGGGCTATAGCTACACCTTC
CDR3aa: CASSEGDRGYSYTF

d_gene: -
j_gene: TRBJ2-5
v_gene: TRBV29-1
abundance: -
CDR3nt: TGCAGCGCCCCGGCAGGGGCGGGCCAAGAGACCCAGTACTTC
CDR3aa: CSAPAGAGQETQYF

d_gene: -
j_gene: TRBJ1-6
v_gene: TRBV9
abundance: few
CDR3nt: TGTGCCAGCAGCGTAGCAAAGAGCTATAATTCACCCCTCCACTTT
CDR3aa: CASSVAKSYNSPLHF

d_gene: TRBD1
j_gene: TRBJ1-2
v_gene: TRBV20-1
abundance: -
CDR3nt: TGCAGTGCTAACCCCGGGACAGACTATGGCTACACCTTC
CDR3aa: CSANPGTDYGYTF

d_gene: TRBD1
j_gene: TRBJ2-1
v_gene: TRBV20-1
abundance: many
CDR3nt: TGCAGTGCTAGAGAGGGACAGCTAGAGCAGTTCTTC
CDR3aa: CSAREGQLEQFF

d_gene: -
j_gene: TRBJ2-7
v_gene: TRBV4-1
abundance: -
CDR3nt: TGCGCCAGCAGCCAACAGACCCCGGGGGACTTAACCTACGAGCAGTACTTC
CDR3aa: CASSQQTPGDLTYEQYF

d_gene: -
j_gene: TRBJ1-1
v_gene: TRBV6-1
abundance: -
CDR3nt: TGTGCCAGCAGTGAACAGGAAGGCACTGAAGCTTTCTTT
CDR3aa: CASSEQEGTEAFF

d_gene: -
j_gene: TRBJ1-1
v_gene: TRBV6-2/TRBV6-3
abundance: few
CDR3nt: TGTGCCAGCAGTTACAGGCAGGGAGACACTGAAGCTTTCTTT
CDR3aa: CASSYRQGDTEAFF

d_gene: -
j_gene: TRBJ2-1
v_gene: TRBV7-9
abundance: few
CDR3nt: TGTGCCAGCAGCTTAACGGGGTCGCTCGATGAGCAGTTCTTC
CDR3aa: CASSLTGSLDEQFF

d_gene: -
j_gene: TRBJ1-1
v_gene: TRBV12-3/TRBV12-4
abundance: -
CDR3nt: TGTGCCAGTGCGTTAGGTCTTAACACTGAAGCTTTCTTT
CDR3aa: CASALGLNTEAFF

d_gene: -
j_gene: TRBJ2-1
v_gene: TRBV18
abundance: once
CDR3nt: TGTGCCAGCTCACCCGGTATGATCAATGAGCAGTTCTTC
CDR3aa: CASSPGMINEQFF

d_gene: -
j_gene: TRBJ2-5
v_gene: TRBV29-1
abundance: few
CDR3nt: TGCAGCGTTGTTACTCCCGGGGGGACCCAGTACTTC
CDR3aa: CSVVTPGGTQYF

d_gene: -
j_gene: TRBJ2-7
v_gene: TRBV7-8
abundance: few
CDR3nt: TGTGCCAGCAGCATCGGTCCTAACTACGAGCAGTACTTC
CDR3aa: CASSIGPNYEQYF

d_gene: -
j_gene: TRBJ1-1
v_gene: TRBV10-1
abundance: -
CDR3nt: TGCGCCAGCAGTGAGTCCGGTAAAGGGAACACTGAAGCTTTCTTT
CDR3aa: CASSESGKGNTEAFF

d_gene: -
j_gene: TRBJ2-4
v_gene: TRBV28
abundance: few
CDR3nt: TGTGCCAGCAGTTTCTTGGGACAACTAGCCAAAAACATTCAGTACTTC
CDR3aa: CASSFLGQLAKNIQYF

d_gene: -
j_gene: TRBJ2-5
v_gene: TRBV10-3
abundance: many
CDR3nt: TGTGCCATCAGGGGCAGCGAAGAGACCCAGTACTTC
CDR3aa: CAIRGSEETQYF

d_gene: -
j_gene: TRBJ2-1
v_gene: TRBV7-8
abundance: few
CDR3nt: TGTGCCAGCAGCTTGTACCAGACTGGAGGGGAGCAGTTCTTC
CDR3aa: CASSLYQTGGEQFF

d_gene: -
j_gene: TRBJ2-7
v_gene: TRBV24-1
abundance: -
CDR3nt: TGTGCCACCAGTGATTCGGTGGCAGGAATCCGATTGCGTTGTTCCTACGAGCAGTACTTC
CDR3aa: CATSDSVAGIRLRCSYEQYF

d_gene: -
j_gene: TRBJ2-5
v_gene: TRBV3-1
abundance: -
CDR3nt: TGTGCCAGCAGCCAAGAATCCTCCCTCACTGGTTCCCGCGAGCAAGAGACCCAGTACTTC
CDR3aa: CASSQESSLTGSREQETQYF

d_gene: -
j_gene: TRBJ1-5
v_gene: TRBV11-2
abundance: few
CDR3nt: TGTGCCAGCAGCTTAGAGGCACTAAGCAATCAGCCCCAGCATTTT
CDR3aa: CASSLEALSNQPQHF